This TCR beta chain is from a study of T and B cells in COVID-19 patients. BIOMED2 TRB-A/B primer pools were used in multiplex TRB PCR. TCRdb reanalysed the multiplex PCR reads using MiXCR and keeps one entry per CDR3 protein. Here the sample spans thousands of distinct CDR3 sequences, about 26% being singletons. The CDR3 is 14 residues long. The germline CDR1 and CDR2 sequences are MNHNS and SASEGT. The ends lost 4 bases at V and 4 bases at J; junction bases unmatched: 5. Each TRB amplification used roughly 230-550 ng of genomic DNA from blood. This clonotype is classed as medium-sized (0.01 to 0.1%). Its antigen is as yet unknown. Study outcomes and limitations: In COVID-19 patients, T cell receptor beta variable and joining gene use was reportedly strongly skewed.

The chain employs TRBV6-1 and TRBJ2-3, with 7 bases identical to TRBD1. The source of this sequence is a human donor with active COVID-19. The sample comprised blood. Written as DNA, the CDR3 is TGTGCCAGCAGTGGAGACAGGGCCGCAGATACGCAGTATTTT. Residues: CASSGDRAADTQYF.